The TCR beta chain under discussion was sequenced for a study of T cells in Graves' hyperthyroidism and ophthalmopathy. The CDR3 is made up of 15 amino acids. CDR1 is MNHEY and CDR2 is SVGAGI in the germline V gene. V shed 2 bases and J 1 base; nucleotides not matched to a gene: 4. What was amplified from RNA transcripts were TCR beta CDR3 regions. A set of HTBI primers served as the primers for a first-round RT-PCR of the TCR CDR3. From the multiplex PCR reads, TCRdb called clonotypes with MiXCR, one entry per CDR3 protein. This table holds approximately 430,000 distinct CDR3 sequences, 15% to 19% found once. This clonotype was seen many times.

Sequencing was carried out using blood. This chain links TRBV6-5 with TRBJ2-5, with 7 positions matching TRBD1. The receptor's source is a woman between 18 and 30 years old with Graves' hyperthyroidism. The CDR3 reads CASSYDRTGQETQYF. CDR3 nucleotides: TGTGCCAGCAGTTACGACCGGACAGGCCAAGAGACCCAGTACTTC.